One sample yielded the 32 T cell receptor beta chains listed below, sequenced in a study of neoadjuvant anti-PD-1 for oral cavity cancer. TCRdb's table, derived via immunoSEQ multiplex PCR, lists solely in-frame clones and lacks some. The sample carries about 32,000 clones, 70% to 80% recorded once. The time point denotes: after neoadjuvant nivolumab, at surgical resection. Sample: PBMCs, taken after nivolumab (anti-PD-1) treatment. Source of these receptors: a person aged 35-79 years with oral cavity squamous cell carcinoma.

In DNA form, the CDR3 reads TGCGCCAGCAGCTACCTCCCCCAGGGGAGCTCCTACAATGAGCAGTTCTTC. Encoded protein: CASSYLPQGSSYNEQFF. The J gene is TRBJ2-1, the V gene TRBV5-1; TRBD1 is a possible D gene (6 bases). CDR3 size: 17 residues. CDR1 SGHRS and CDR2 YFSETQ come from the germline V gene. Trimming cost V 3 bases and J 0 bases, with 16 bases left between them.

The gene calls are TRBV10-3 and TRBJ2-5; 9 nucleotides match TRBD1. Matching the DNA end better, TRBJ2-7 makes the J call doubtful. The CDR3 has 15 residues. Germline V gene lookup returns CDR1 ENHRY and CDR2 SYGVKD. CDR3 bases: TGTGCCATCAGTGAGGGACAGGGGTTAACCTACGAGCAGTACTTC. Translating it yields CAISEGQGLTYEQYF.

This clone ranks as medium-sized. CDR3 nucleotide sequence: TGCAGCGTGCAGGGGGCCGCCACTAATGAAAAACTGTTTTTT. Translated: CSVQGAATNEKLFF. This chain connects TRBV29-1 to TRBJ1-4; TRBD1 matches 8 bases. CDR1 is SQVTM, CDR2 ANQGSEA, per germline. The CDR3 length is 14 residues. V was pared by 6 bases and J by 2 bases, with 5 bases of the junction left unmatched.

This clone was observed once. The chain joins TRBV12-5 to TRBJ2-7, with D possibly being TRBD1 (7 bases). With 4 bases removed from V and 5 bases from J, the gap between germline ends came to 15 bases. CDR1 LGHNT and CDR2 FRNRAP come from the germline V gene. The CDR3 runs to 14 residues. The CDR3 region is CASGSPGGIHEQYF. The CDR3, as DNA: TGTGCTAGTGGTTCCCCAGGGGGGATCCACGAGCAGTACTTC.

This sequence joins TRBV5-6 and TRBJ1-4; D is undetermined. Germline CDR1 reads SGHDT; CDR2 reads YYEEEE. The CDR3 is 14 amino acids. V lost 3 bases and J 0 bases, leaving 6 bases between the germline ends. CDR3 in DNA: TGTGCCAGCAGCTATGGGGCAACTAATGAAAAACTGTTTTTT. Amino acid sequence: CASSYGATNEKLFF.

The V and J genes are TRBV15 and TRBJ2-2; unclear D gene. The CDR3 totals 16 residues. Germline CDR1 LNHNV, CDR2 YYDKDF (reference sequence). Trimming left V 0 bases short and J 0 bases short, with 8 bases between. The CDR3 sequence is CATSRDQTANTGELFF. DNA for the CDR3: TGTGCCACCAGCAGAGATCAGACTGCGAACACCGGGGAGCTGTTTTTT.

The rearrangement links TRBV6-1 to TRBJ2-7; 7 positions match TRBD1. The germline gives CDR1 MNHNS, CDR2 SASEGT. The CDR3 length is 13 residues. Trimming at V came to 10 bases and at J to 2 bases, leaving 8 bases not matched to a gene. CDR3 DNA: TGTGCCACCGGGACAGTGAATACCTACGAGCAGTACTTC. Translating gives CATGTVNTYEQYF.

The chain links TRBV6-5 to TRBJ2-7, with D perhaps matching TRBD2 (5 bases). The germline V and J ends were trimmed by 2 bases and 3 bases, with 14 bases remaining between them. This CDR3 contains 15 residues. The germline gives CDR1 MNHEY, CDR2 SVGAGI. The CDR3 protein is CASSYERGQLYEQYF. The CDR3, as DNA: TGTGCCAGCAGTTACGAAAGAGGGCAGCTCTACGAGCAGTACTTC.

The chain carries TRBV7-9 and TRBJ2-7, with D maybe TRBD1 (7 bases). The V end lost 1 base, the J end lost 1 base, and 14 bases lay between the germline ends. In germline, CDR1 is SEHNR, CDR2 FQNEAQ (reference sequence). The CDR3 consists of 16 residues. For the CDR3, the DNA is TGTGCCAGCAGCTTAGGGAGGGGGCATGTTTCCTACGAGCAGTACTTC. Translating gives CASSLGRGHVSYEQYF. The full variable domain, in which reference TRBV7-9 and TRBJ2-7 provide the parts outside the CDR3, is DTGVSQNPRHKITKRGQNVTFRCDPISEHNRLYWYRQTLGQGPEFLTYFQNEAQLEKSRLLSDRFSAERPKGSFSTLEIQRTEQGDSAMYLCASSLGRGHVSYEQYFGPGTRLTVT.

The chain is built from TRBV6-1 and TRBJ1-3; the D is unclear. Trimming removed 6 bases from V and 2 bases from J, with 14 bases in between. Germline CDR1 is MNHNS and CDR2 is SASEGT. The CDR3 has 15 amino acids. CDR3 nucleotide sequence: TGTGCCAGCAGATTAGTGGATCTCGCTGGAAACACCATATATTTT. Translating gives CASRLVDLAGNTIYF.

This chain links TRBV6-5 with TRBJ2-7; D is perhaps TRBD1 (5 bases). CDR1 and CDR2 from the germline V gene are MNHEY and SVGAGI. The germline V and J ends were trimmed by 2 bases and 2 bases, with 10 bases remaining between them. The CDR3 is 14 residues long. The CDR3 nucleotides read TGTGCCAGCAGTTACACGCAGGGCCCCTACGAGCAGTACTTC. Residues: CASSYTQGPYEQYF.

This clone is medium-sized by share. J is TRBJ2-2 and V is TRBV4-3; D uncertain. Trimming removed 1 base at V and 5 bases at J, with 5 bases between. The germline V gene encodes CDR1 LGHNA and CDR2 YSLEER. This CDR3 is built from 13 residues. In DNA, the CDR3 is TGCGCCAGCAGCCAAGTACTTACCGGGGAGCTGTTTTTT. This sequence encodes CASSQVLTGELFF.

The genes are TRBV12-5 and TRBJ1-5, with D perhaps matching TRBD1 (5 bases). Germline V CDR1 and CDR2: LGHNT, FRNRAP. The V end was cut by 1 base, the J end by 2 bases, with 15 bases between. CDR3 size: 17 residues. CDR3 protein: CASGLGTSARGNQPQHF. The CDR3 bases are TGTGCTAGTGGTTTGGGGACGTCGGCCAGGGGCAATCAGCCCCAGCATTTT. Drawing the rest from reference TRBV12-5 and TRBJ1-5, the complete variable domain is DARVTQTPRHKVTEMGQEVTMRCQPILGHNTVFWYRQTMMQGLELLAYFRNRAPLDDSGMPKDRFSAEMPDATLATLKIQPSEPRDSAVYFCASGLGTSARGNQPQHFGDGTRLSIL.

This clone has a handful of counts. This chain connects TRBV7-6 to TRBJ2-2; TRBD1 agrees at 7 bases. From germline, CDR1 is SGHVS and CDR2 FNYEAQ. The J segment lost 0 bases and the V segment lost 2 bases, leaving 18 bases of the junction unmatched. The CDR3 totals 21 residues. The CDR3 spells CASSLPHPRQGEPSNTGELFF. The CDR3 DNA reads TGTGCCAGCAGCTTACCCCACCCCCGACAGGGAGAGCCCTCGAACACCGGGGAGCTGTTTTTT.

This chain joins TRBV9 and TRBJ1-2; D might be TRBD1 (5 bases). Trimming pared 0 bases from V and 3 bases from J, leaving 12 bases between. The CDR3 runs to 15 residues. Germline V CDR1 and CDR2: SGDLS, YYNGEE. The CDR3 DNA reads TGTGCCAGCAGCGTAGGTGGGGGTCCCCACTATGGCTACACCTTC. The encoded protein is CASSVGGGPHYGYTF.

The CDR3 DNA is TGTGCCAGCAGTTTATCGGGGCTGGGAGGGTCTGAAGCTTTCTTT. This translates into CASSLSGLGGSEAFF. The V gene is TRBV27, the J gene TRBJ1-1; maybe TRBD1 (5 bases). V shed 0 bases and J shed 6 bases, with 14 bases lying between them. Looked up from germline, CDR1 is MNHEY and CDR2 is SMNVEV (reference sequence). The CDR3 runs to 15 residues.

The V gene is TRBV9, the J gene TRBJ1-3; D is perhaps TRBD1 (5 bases). V was shortened by 4 bases and J by 2 bases, with 22 bases between the two germline ends. The CDR3 sequence is 18 residues long. Germline lookup yields CDR1 SGDLS and CDR2 YYNGEE. DNA of the CDR3: TGTGCCAGCAGCTCCCGTAGCCTGGGGACTGTTACTGGAAACACCATATATTTT. Its protein product is CASSSRSLGTVTGNTIYF.

V usage is TRBV9 and J usage is TRBJ1-3, with D unclear. The germline CDR1 and CDR2 sequences are SGDLS and YYNGEE. Trimming took 0 bases from V and 0 from J, leaving 13 bases between them. The CDR3 contains 17 residues. The CDR3 loop is CASSVAQRTHSGNTIYF. The CDR3 DNA follows: TGTGCCAGCAGCGTAGCTCAAAGGACTCACTCTGGAAACACCATATATTTT.

The rearrangement uses TRBV4-3 and TRBJ2-7; tentatively, D is TRBD1 (6 bases). The V gene's germline CDR1 is LGHNA and CDR2 YSLEER. Between the trimmed V and J ends, which lost 1 base and 0 bases, there was a span of 10 bases. The CDR3 sequence is 15 residues long. CDR3 region: CASSQVTGSSYEQYF. The CDR3 bases are TGCGCCAGCAGCCAAGTCACAGGGAGCTCCTACGAGCAGTACTTC.

The chain employs TRBV30 and TRBJ2-5; maybe TRBD1 (6 bases). This CDR3 contains 13 residues. V was shortened by 2 bases and J by 2 bases, with 9 bases between the two germline ends. The germline V gene encodes CDR1 GTSNPN and CDR2 SVGIG (reference sequence). The CDR3 DNA follows: TGTGCCTGGAGTAATACAGGGCAAGAGACCCAGTACTTC. Protein product: CAWSNTGQETQYF.

The V and J genes are TRBV18 and TRBJ1-2, with D possibly TRBD1 on 5 matching bases. CDR1 and CDR2 (germline): KGHSH, LQKENI. CDR3 length equals 14 residues. Trimming shortened V by 3 bases and J by 6 bases, and 14 bases separated the two germline ends. CDR3: CASSPSRREDGYTF. The CDR3 DNA is TGTGCCAGCTCACCCTCCCGCAGGGAGGATGGCTACACCTTC.

The chain links TRBV28 to TRBJ1-3, with 7 bases aligning to TRBD1. Per the germline V gene, CDR1 is MDHEN and CDR2 is SYDVKM. The CDR3 contains 13 residues. CDR3 residues: CASYRGSGNTIYF. The CDR3 DNA reads as TGTGCGTCCTACAGGGGTTCTGGAAACACCATATATTTT. The full variable domain, completed using reference TRBV28 and TRBJ1-3, is DVKVTQSSRYLVKRTGEKVFLECVQDMDHENMFWYRQDPGLGLRLIYFSYDVKMKEKGDIPEGYSVSREKKERFSLILESASTNQTSMYLCASYRGSGNTIYFGEGSWLTVV.

This clone was seen only once. This chain uses TRBV27 with TRBJ2-5; D unclear. The V gene lost 1 base and the J gene lost 5 bases, with 8 bases spanning the gap. The CDR3 loop spans 13 amino acids. In germline, CDR1 is MNHEY, CDR2 SMNVEV (reference sequence). In DNA, the CDR3 is TGTGCCAGCAGTTTATGGGTGGGGGAGACCCAGTACTTC. This translates into CASSLWVGETQYF.

This clone turned up a few times. The chain recombines TRBV7-9 with TRBJ1-1; D remains unclear. The length of the CDR3 is 16 residues. In germline, CDR1 is SEHNR, CDR2 FQNEAQ (reference sequence). Trimming removed 5 bases at V and 0 bases at J, with 16 bases between. CDR3 nucleotides: TGTGCCAGCAGCCCCGGACGGATAGCCATGAACACTGAAGCTTTCTTT. Translated, it gives CASSPGRIAMNTEAFF.

This sequence joins TRBV28 and TRBJ2-4; no clear D gene. Germline values: CDR1 MDHEN, CDR2 SYDVKM. The CDR3 runs 17 residues. The V gene lost 2 bases and the J gene lost 0 bases, with 14 bases spanning the gap. Here the CDR3 reads CASSLPTEMLAKNIQYF. The CDR3 region has the DNA TGTGCCAGCAGTTTACCCACTGAGATGCTAGCCAAAAACATTCAGTACTTC.

The V and J genes are TRBV7-8 and TRBJ2-3, with a possible D match to TRBD2 (7 bases). CDR1 and CDR2 (germline): SGHVS, FQNEAQ. Trimming took off 0 bases at V and 5 bases at J, with 12 bases between the two ends. The CDR3 runs 15 residues. As DNA, the CDR3 is TGTGCCAGCAGCTTAGCAAGGGGGGGTTTAGATACGCAGTATTTT. Encoded protein: CASSLARGGLDTQYF.

This chain joins TRBV10-1 and TRBJ2-1, with TRBD2 matching over 12 bases. This CDR3 spans 14 amino acids. CDR1 is WNHNN and CDR2 is SYGVQD in the germline V gene (reference sequence). J gave up 15 bases and V 7 bases, and 13 bases lay outside the gene matches. The DNA for the CDR3 is TGCGCCAGCATGCCTGGACTAGCGGGAAGCGTCTTGTTCTTC. It specifies CASMPGLAGSVLFF.

As DNA, the CDR3 is TGTGCCAGCAGCGTGGGCACCATAGCGGGGTTCACAGATACGCAGTATTTT. Protein sequence: CASSVGTIAGFTDTQYF. The J gene is TRBJ2-3, the V gene TRBV9; 8 nucleotides agree with TRBD2. The junction had 10 bases not matched to a gene; V was cut back by 2 bases and J by 2 bases. The CDR3 extends over 17 amino acids. Germline V gene data show CDR1 as SGDLS and CDR2 as YYNGEE.

The chain employs TRBV7-8 and TRBJ2-5; TRBD2 matches 8 bases. In germline, CDR1 is SGHVS, CDR2 FQNEAQ. Trimming at V came to 1 base and at J to 4 bases, leaving 2 bases not matched to a gene. CDR3 size: 14 residues. The CDR3 DNA sequence: TGTGCCAGCAGCTTAGGGACTAGCACAGAGACCCAGTACTTC. Translation gives CASSLGTSTETQYF.

The J gene is TRBJ2-5, the V gene TRBV10-2, with D perhaps TRBD1 (6 bases). The J call may not be correct, given that the DNA end is closer to TRBJ2-7. Germline V lookup: CDR1 WSHSY, CDR2 SAAADI. The length of the CDR3 is 14 residues. As DNA, the CDR3 is TGCGCCAGCAGAATCACAGGGTTCGCCAACGAGCAGTACTTC. This codes for CASRITGFANEQYF.

The chain uses TRBV12-5 and TRBJ2-7; 8 bases map to TRBD1. CDR1 LGHNT and CDR2 FRNRAP come from the germline V gene. V dropped 4 bases and J dropped 10; count of bases not matched to a gene: 12. The CDR3 totals 14 residues. The CDR3: CASGSRQRTGLQYF. The CDR3 DNA reads TGTGCTAGTGGTTCACGCCAGCGGACAGGGCTCCAGTACTTC.

This chain uses TRBV7-9 with TRBJ1-1; D is undetermined. The CDR3 consists of 13 residues. V was trimmed by 6 bases and J by 8 bases, leaving 16 bases between them. The germline CDR1 and CDR2 sequences are SEHNR and FQNEAQ (reference sequence). CDR3 DNA sequence: TGTGCCAGCAGACTCCACCCCAACTCAGAAGCTTTCTTT. Translating it yields CASRLHPNSEAFF.